This T cell receptor beta chain was sequenced for a study of identical twins. Study observations and caveats: The study found that models underestimated out-of-frame TCR alpha sharing in monozygotic twins. The more abundant beta clonotypes in cord blood had fewer insertions, and memory repertoires did not show this.

A word on this clonotype: Its antigen is undetermined.

CDR1 is DFQATT, CDR2 SNEGSKA, per germline (reference sequence). CDR3 size: 14 residues. J gave up 4 bases and V 7 bases, and 10 bases lay outside the gene matches. A universal primer site arose from template switching, and cDNA bore unique molecular identifiers. TCRdb re-analysed the 5' RACE reads in MiXCR, keeping a single row per CDR3 protein. The sample lists 350,000 to 500,000 distinct CDR3 sequences, approximately 17% occurring once. The receptor was isolated from a man aged 45 to 65 in good health. Sequenced material: naive T cells sorted from blood. V usage is TRBV20-1 and J usage is TRBJ2-3, with 8 bases aligning to TRBD1. The CDR3 is CSVPKEQGADTQYF. In nucleotides, the CDR3 is TGCAGTGTACCGAAGGAACAGGGGGCAGATACGCAGTATTTT.